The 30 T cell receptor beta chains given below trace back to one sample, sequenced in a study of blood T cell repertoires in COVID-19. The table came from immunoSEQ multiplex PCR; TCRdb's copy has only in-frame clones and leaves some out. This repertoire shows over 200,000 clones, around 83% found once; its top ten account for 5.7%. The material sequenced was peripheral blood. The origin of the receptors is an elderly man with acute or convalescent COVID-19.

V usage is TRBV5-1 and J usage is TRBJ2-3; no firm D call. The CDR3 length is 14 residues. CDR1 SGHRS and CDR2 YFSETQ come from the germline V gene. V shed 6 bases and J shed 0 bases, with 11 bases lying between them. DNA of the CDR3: TGCGCCAGCAAGGTTAGCTTTAGCACAGATACGCAGTATTTT. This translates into CASKVSFSTDTQYF.

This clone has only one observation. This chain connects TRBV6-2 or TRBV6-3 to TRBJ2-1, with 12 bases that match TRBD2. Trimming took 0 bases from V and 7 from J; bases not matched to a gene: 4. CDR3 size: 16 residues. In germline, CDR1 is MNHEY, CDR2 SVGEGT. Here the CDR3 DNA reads TGTGCCAGCAGTTACTCACTAGCGGGAGGAGAAAATGAGCAGTTCTTC. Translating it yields CASSYSLAGGENEQFF.

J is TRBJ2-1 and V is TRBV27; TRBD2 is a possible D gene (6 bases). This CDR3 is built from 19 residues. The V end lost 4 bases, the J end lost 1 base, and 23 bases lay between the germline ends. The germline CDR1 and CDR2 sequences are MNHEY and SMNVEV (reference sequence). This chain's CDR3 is CASSYRRDRVLSSYNEQFF. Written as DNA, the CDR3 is TGTGCCAGCAGTTACCGGAGGGACCGCGTATTATCTTCCTACAATGAGCAGTTCTTC.

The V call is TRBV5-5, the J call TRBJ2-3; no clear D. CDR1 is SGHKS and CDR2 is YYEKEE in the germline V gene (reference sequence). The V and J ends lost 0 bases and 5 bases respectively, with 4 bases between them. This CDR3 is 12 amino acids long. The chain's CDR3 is CASSLDGDTQYF. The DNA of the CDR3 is TGTGCCAGCAGCTTGGACGGAGATACGCAGTATTTT.

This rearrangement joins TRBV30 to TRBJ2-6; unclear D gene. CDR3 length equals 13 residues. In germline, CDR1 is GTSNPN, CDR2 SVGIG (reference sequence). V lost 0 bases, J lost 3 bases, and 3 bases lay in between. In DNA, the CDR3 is TGTGCCTGGAGTGTTAGTGGGGCCAACGTCCTGACTTTC. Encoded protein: CAWSVSGANVLTF.

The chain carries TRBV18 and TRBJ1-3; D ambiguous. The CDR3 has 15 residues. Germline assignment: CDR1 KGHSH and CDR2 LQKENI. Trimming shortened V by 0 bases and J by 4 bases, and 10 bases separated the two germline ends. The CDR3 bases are TGTGCCAGCTCACCACCAATAGCGGGCGGAAACACCATATATTTT. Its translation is CASSPPIAGGNTIYF.

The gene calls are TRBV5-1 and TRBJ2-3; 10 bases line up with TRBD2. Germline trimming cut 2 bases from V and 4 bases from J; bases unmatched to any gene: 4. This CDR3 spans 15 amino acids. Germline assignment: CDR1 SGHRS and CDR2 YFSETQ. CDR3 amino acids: CASSFKAGGADTQYF. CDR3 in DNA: TGCGCCAGCAGCTTTAAAGCGGGGGGGGCAGATACGCAGTATTTT.

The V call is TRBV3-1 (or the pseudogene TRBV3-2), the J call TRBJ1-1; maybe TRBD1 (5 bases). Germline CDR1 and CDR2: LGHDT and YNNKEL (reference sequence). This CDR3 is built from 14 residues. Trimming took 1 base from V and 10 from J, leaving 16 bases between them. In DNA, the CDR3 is TGTGCCAGCAGCCAAGTATTCGGCAGGGATGTAGCTTTCTTT. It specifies CASSQVFGRDVAFF.

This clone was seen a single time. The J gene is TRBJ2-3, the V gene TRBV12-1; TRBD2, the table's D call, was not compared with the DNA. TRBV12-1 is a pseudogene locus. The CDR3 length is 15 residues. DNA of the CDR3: TGTGCCAGCAGCTTTAGCGGTCCTAGCACAGATACGCAGTATTTT. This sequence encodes CASSFSGPSTDTQYF.

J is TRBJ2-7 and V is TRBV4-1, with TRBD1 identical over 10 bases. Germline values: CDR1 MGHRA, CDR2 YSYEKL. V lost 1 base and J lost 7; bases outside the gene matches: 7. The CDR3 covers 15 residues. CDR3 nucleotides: TGCGCCAGCAGCCAAGTTCAGGGGACAGGGGATGAGCAGTACTTC. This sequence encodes CASSQVQGTGDEQYF.

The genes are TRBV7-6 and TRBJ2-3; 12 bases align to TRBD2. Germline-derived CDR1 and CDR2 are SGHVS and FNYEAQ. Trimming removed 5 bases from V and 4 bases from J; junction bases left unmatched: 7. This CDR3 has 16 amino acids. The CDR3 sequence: CASSAILAGGPDTQYF. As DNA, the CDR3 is TGTGCCAGCAGCGCAATTCTAGCGGGAGGGCCAGATACGCAGTATTTT.

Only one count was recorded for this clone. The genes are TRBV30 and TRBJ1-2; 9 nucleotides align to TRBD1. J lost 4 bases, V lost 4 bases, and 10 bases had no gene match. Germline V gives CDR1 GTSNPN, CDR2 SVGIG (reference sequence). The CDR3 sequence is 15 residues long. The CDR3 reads CAWTKTGGRGYGYTF. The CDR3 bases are TGTGCCTGGACGAAAACAGGGGGCAGAGGCTATGGCTACACCTTC.

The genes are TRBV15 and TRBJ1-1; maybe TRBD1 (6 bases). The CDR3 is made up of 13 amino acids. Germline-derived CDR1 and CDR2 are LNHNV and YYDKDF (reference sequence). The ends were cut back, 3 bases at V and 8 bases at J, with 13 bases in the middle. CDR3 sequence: CATSREAGQEAFF. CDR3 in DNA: TGTGCCACCAGCAGGGAAGCCGGACAGGAAGCTTTCTTT.

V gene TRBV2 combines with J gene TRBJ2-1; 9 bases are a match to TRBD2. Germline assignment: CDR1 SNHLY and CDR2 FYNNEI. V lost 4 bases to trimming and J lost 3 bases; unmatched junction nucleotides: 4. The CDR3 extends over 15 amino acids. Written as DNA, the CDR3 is TGTGCCAGCAGTGTGCTAGCGGGGAACTACAATGAGCAGTTCTTC. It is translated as CASSVLAGNYNEQFF.

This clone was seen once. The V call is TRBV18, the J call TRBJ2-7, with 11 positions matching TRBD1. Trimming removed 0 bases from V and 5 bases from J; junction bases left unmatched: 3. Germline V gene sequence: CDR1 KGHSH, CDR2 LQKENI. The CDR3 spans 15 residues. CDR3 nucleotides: TGTGCCAGCTCACCACCGGGACAGGGGGTTAACGAGCAGTACTTC. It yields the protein CASSPPGQGVNEQYF.

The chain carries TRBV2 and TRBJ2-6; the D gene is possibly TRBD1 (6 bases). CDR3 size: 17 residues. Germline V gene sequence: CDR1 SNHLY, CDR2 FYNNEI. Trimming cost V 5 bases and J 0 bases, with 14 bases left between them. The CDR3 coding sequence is TGTGCCAGCAGTATATTTCGGACAGTCTCTGGGGCCAACGTCCTGACTTTC. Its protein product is CASSIFRTVSGANVLTF.

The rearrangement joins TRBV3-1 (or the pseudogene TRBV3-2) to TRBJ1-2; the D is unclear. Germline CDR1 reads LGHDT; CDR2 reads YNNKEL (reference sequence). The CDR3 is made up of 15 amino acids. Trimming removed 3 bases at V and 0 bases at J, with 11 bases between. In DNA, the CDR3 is TGTGCCAGCAGCCACGACGGGGTGCCTAACTATGGCTACACCTTC. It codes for CASSHDGVPNYGYTF.

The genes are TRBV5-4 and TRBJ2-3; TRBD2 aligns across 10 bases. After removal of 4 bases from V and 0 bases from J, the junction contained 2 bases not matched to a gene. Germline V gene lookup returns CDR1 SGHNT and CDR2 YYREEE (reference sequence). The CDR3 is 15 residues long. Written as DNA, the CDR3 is TGTGCCAGCAGCCGGACTAGCGGTAGCACAGATACGCAGTATTTT. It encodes CASSRTSGSTDTQYF.

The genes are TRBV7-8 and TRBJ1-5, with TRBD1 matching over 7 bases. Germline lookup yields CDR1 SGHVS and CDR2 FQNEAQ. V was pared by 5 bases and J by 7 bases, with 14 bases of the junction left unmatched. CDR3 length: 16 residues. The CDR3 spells CASSQRDSPSAQPQHF. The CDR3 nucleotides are TGTGCCAGCAGCCAAAGGGACAGCCCCTCAGCCCAGCCCCAGCATTTT.

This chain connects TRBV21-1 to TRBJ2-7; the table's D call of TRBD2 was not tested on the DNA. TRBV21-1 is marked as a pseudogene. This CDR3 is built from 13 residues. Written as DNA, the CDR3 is TGTGCCAGCAGCAAAGCCCCGCGGGGCGAGCAGTACTTC. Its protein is CASSKAPRGEQYF.

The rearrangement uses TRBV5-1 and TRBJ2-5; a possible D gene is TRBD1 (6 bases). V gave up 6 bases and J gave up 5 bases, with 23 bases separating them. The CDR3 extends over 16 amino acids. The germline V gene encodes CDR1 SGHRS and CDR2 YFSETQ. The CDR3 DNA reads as TGCGCCAGCACCCCCAGGCCTAGGGGGATGGGGGAGACCCAGTACTTC. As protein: CASTPRPRGMGETQYF.

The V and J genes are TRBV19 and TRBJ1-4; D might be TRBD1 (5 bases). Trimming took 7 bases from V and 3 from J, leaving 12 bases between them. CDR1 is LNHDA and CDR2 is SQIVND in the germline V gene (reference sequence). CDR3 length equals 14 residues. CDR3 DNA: TGTGCCAGTAACCAGGGTCTCGCTAATGAAAAACTGTTTTTT. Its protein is CASNQGLANEKLFF.

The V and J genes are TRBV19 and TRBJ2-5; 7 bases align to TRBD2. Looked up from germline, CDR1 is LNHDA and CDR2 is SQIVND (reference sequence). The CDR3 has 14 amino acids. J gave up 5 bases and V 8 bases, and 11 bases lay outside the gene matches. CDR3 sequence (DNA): TGTGCCAGTTCGCAGGGCGGGGGTGTGGAGACCCAGTACTTC. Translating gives CASSQGGGVETQYF. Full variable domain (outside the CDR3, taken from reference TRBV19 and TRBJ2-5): DGGITQSPKYLFRKEGQNVTLSCEQNLNHDAMYWYRQDPGQGLRLIYYSQIVNDFQKGDIAEGYSVSREKKESFPLTVTSAQKNPTAFYLCASSQGGGVETQYFGPGTRLLVL.

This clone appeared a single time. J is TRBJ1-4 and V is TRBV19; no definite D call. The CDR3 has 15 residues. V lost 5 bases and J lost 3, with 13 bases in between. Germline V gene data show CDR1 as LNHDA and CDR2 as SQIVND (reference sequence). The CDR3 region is CASSPEESSNEKLFF. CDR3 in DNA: TGTGCCAGTAGTCCCGAGGAGTCTTCTAATGAAAAACTGTTTTTT.

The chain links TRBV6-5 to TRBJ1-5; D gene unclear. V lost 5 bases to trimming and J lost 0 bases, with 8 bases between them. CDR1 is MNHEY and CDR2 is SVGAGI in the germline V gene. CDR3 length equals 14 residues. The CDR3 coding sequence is TGTGCCAGCAGTCTAAAATATAGCAATCAGCCCCAGCATTTT. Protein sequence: CASSLKYSNQPQHF.

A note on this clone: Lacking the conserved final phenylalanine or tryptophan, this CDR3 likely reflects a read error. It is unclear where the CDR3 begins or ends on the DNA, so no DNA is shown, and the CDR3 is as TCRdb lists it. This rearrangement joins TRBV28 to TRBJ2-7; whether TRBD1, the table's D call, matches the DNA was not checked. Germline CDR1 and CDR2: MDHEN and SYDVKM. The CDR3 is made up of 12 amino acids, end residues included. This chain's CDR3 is CASTSRQVYEGS.

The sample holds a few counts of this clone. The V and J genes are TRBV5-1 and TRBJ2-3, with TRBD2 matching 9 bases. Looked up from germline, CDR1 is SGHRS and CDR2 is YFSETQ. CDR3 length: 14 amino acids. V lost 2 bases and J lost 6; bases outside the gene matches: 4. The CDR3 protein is CASSFSGSRDTQYF. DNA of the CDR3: TGCGCCAGCAGCTTTAGCGGGAGTAGGGATACGCAGTATTTT.

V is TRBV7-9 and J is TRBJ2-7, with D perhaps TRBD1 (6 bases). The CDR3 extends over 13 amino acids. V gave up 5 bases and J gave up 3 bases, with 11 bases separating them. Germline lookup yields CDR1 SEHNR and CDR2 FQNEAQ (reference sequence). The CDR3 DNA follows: TGTGCCAGCAGCCTGGGACAAATCTACGAGCAGTACTTC. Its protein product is CASSLGQIYEQYF.

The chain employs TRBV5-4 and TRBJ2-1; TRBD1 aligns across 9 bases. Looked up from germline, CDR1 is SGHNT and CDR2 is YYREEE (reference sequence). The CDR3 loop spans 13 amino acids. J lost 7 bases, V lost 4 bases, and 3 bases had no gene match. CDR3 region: CASSVDRGNEQFF. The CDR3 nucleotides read TGTGCCAGCAGCGTTGACAGGGGGAATGAGCAGTTCTTC. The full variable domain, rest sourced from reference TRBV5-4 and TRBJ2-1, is ETGVTQSPTHLIKTRGQQVTLRCSSQSGHNTVSWYQQALGQGPQFIFQYYREEENGRGNFPPRFSGLQFPNYSSELNVNALELDDSALYLCASSVDRGNEQFFGPGTRLTVL.

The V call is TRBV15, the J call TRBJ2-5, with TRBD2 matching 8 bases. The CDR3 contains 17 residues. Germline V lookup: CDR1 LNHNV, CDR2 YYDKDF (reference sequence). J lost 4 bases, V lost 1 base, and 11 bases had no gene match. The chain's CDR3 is CATSRADGRDVGETQYF. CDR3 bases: TGTGCCACCAGCAGAGCTGACGGGAGGGACGTAGGAGAGACCCAGTACTTC.